A selection of T cell receptor beta chains follows, all from one sample in a study of T cells in Graves' hyperthyroidism and ophthalmopathy. TCRdb recomputed calls from the multiplex PCR reads with MiXCR, one row per CDR3 protein. This sample yields around 570,000 distinct CDR3 sequences, of which nearly 20% are seen a single time; approximately 48% belongs to the top ten. The sequencing input was blood. The receptors come from a man aged 40-50 years with Graves' ophthalmopathy. Each CDR3 is given with its conserved first and last residue. A D gene is named only where the DNA matches it firmly. The size entry is marked missing in some rows and otherwise reads once, few, many or a size class.

TRBV7-2	-	TRBJ2-6	many	TGTGCCAGCAGCCTTAGCCGGGGAGCTGGGGCCAACGTCCTGACTTTC	CASSLSRGAGANVLTF
TRBV10-3	TRBD1	TRBJ2-7	-	TGTGCCACCAGGGACAGGGACCACGAGCAGTACTTC	CATRDRDHEQYF
TRBV2	TRBD2	TRBJ2-3	many	TGTGCCAGCAGTCTCAGACTAGCGGGATCGAGGGGCACGCAGTATTTT	CASSLRLAGSRGTQYF
TRBV7-8	TRBD2	TRBJ2-1	-	TGTGCCAGCGGATACCCCCCTACCGGGACTAGCGGGGGGTGGAATGAGCAGTTCTTC	CASGYPPTGTSGGWNEQFF
TRBV10-3	TRBD2	TRBJ2-7	many	TGTGCCATCAGTGCCGAGACTAGCGCCTCCTACGAGCAGTACTTC	CAISAETSASYEQYF
TRBV28	-	TRBJ2-2	many	TGTGCCAGCAGTTTAAACTTTCCCGCTGAGCTGTTTTTT	CASSLNFPAELFF
TRBV5-1	-	TRBJ2-1	-	TGCGCCAGCAGCTTGGCCCCGAACAATGAGCAGTTCTTC	CASSLAPNNEQFF
TRBV7-3	-	TRBJ2-7	-	TGTGCCAGCAGCCAAGATCTTGGGACTTATCACAATGAGCAGTACTTC	CASSQDLGTYHNEQYF
TRBV29-1	-	TRBJ1-1	many	TGCAGCGTTGTGCGGGGGGATAGAACTGAAGCTTTCTTT	CSVVRGDRTEAFF
TRBV4-1	TRBD2	TRBJ2-5	few	TGCGCCAGCAGCTCGGCGGGAGGGTTGGAGACCCAGTACTTC	CASSSAGGLETQYF
TRBV29-1	-	TRBJ2-1	few	TGCAGCGTTGGGTTAGCGCCGTACAATGAGCAGTTCTTC	CSVGLAPYNEQFF
TRBV30	-	TRBJ1-4	few	TGTGCCTGGAGTGTAGCTGCAGGGCTCCATGAAAAACTGTTTTTT	CAWSVAAGLHEKLFF
TRBV30	-	TRBJ2-7	many	TGTGCCTGGAGTGTACGGAGCAGGGAAAGGGAGCAGTACTTC	CAWSVRSREREQYF
TRBV7-3	-	TRBJ2-3	many	TGTGCCAGCAGCTTATTGGCTAGCCGCACAGATACGCAGTATTTT	CASSLLASRTDTQYF
TRBV6-6	-	TRBJ2-7	many	TGTGCCAGCAGTTACTTAAGGACACCCTTCTCCTACGAGCAGTACTTC	CASSYLRTPFSYEQYF
TRBV6-5	TRBD1	TRBJ2-7	-	TGTGCCAGCAGTAACCGGGACAGGGTTCTCGAGCAGTACTTC	CASSNRDRVLEQYF